This TCR beta chain derives from a study of CD8 T cells in Susac syndrome. The multiple sclerosis controls were treatment-naive patients, and their relapsing-remitting disease was stable or active. RNA totalling roughly 0.45 to 1 ug underwent reverse transcription with random hexamers. TCRdb processed the immunoSEQ multiplex PCR reads anew with MiXCR; each CDR3 protein has one entry. The data contain some 150,000 distinct CDR3 sequences, about 94% of them singletons. The CDR3 consists of 11 residues. Germline V gene sequence: CDR1 SGDLS, CDR2 YYNGEE. Deletions cut 5 bases from V and 9 bases from J, with 9 bases between.

Specimen: CD8+ T cells from PBMCs. This TCR came from a human donor with multiple sclerosis. The rearrangement uses TRBV9 and TRBJ2-1, with a tentative D call TRBD2 (5 bases). The CDR3, as DNA: TGTGCCAGCAGTGGAGCGGCTGAGCAGTTCTTC. Translating gives CASSGAAEQFF.